The 28 T cell receptor beta chains in this list originate from one sample, sequenced in a study of graft-versus-host responses after intestinal transplantation. The data were produced by immunoSEQ multiplex PCR, yet TCRdb's version contains in-frame clones alone and is incomplete. The table lists about 25,000 clones, around 82% of them singletons. These receptors lack a known antigen. Material: unstimulated CD8+ T cells sorted from spleen or lymph node cells, obtained before transplant. The receptors stem from a human donor who was the organ donor for an intestinal transplant.

This chain's CDR3 is CASSYSRGLATEAFF. CDR3 coding DNA: TGTGCCAGCAGTTACTCGAGGGGGCTGGCCACTGAAGCTTTCTTT. The V and J genes are TRBV6-5 and TRBJ1-1, with 7 bases that match TRBD1. V lost 0 bases and J lost 4; bases outside the gene matches: 5. The CDR3 is 15 amino acids. CDR1 and CDR2 (germline): MNHEY, SVGAGI.

The rearrangement joins TRBV18 to TRBJ2-7; 11 bases are shared with TRBD2. The germline gives CDR1 KGHSH, CDR2 LQKENI. The CDR3 is 15 residues long. The V segment lost 4 bases and the J segment 3 bases; nucleotides outside the gene matches: 5. The CDR3 loop is CASSLGTSGLYEQYF. The CDR3 DNA follows: TGTGCCAGCTCACTCGGGACTAGCGGCCTCTACGAGCAGTACTTC.

This sequence joins TRBV5-1 and TRBJ1-1, with 8 bases aligning to TRBD1. This CDR3 has 14 residues. CDR1 and CDR2 (germline): SGHRS, YFSETQ. V lost 2 bases to trimming and J lost 4 bases; unmatched junction nucleotides: 4. Written as DNA, the CDR3 is TGCGCCAGCAGCTTTCAGGGGGCGGGCACTGAAGCTTTCTTT. Translated, it gives CASSFQGAGTEAFF.

The V call is TRBV2, the J call TRBJ2-2, with a possible D match to TRBD2 (6 bases). Germline CDR1 SNHLY, CDR2 FYNNEI. CDR3 length equals 12 residues. Trimming removed 10 bases from V and 5 bases from J, with 11 bases in between. This CDR3 is CATRRETGELFF. The DNA of the CDR3 is TGTGCCACCAGGAGGGAGACCGGGGAGCTGTTTTTT.

This chain links TRBV6-1 with TRBJ1-1; weak D call: TRBD1 (6 bases). Germline values: CDR1 MNHNS, CDR2 SASEGT. This CDR3 spans 12 amino acids. The V end lost 6 bases, the J end lost 1 base, and 6 bases lay between the germline ends. The CDR3 spells CASSRGNTEAFF. CDR3 in DNA: TGTGCCAGCAGCAGGGGGAACACTGAAGCTTTCTTT.

Remarks on this clone: One end of the junction is discordant with germline, which a read error may explain. The V gene is TRBV19, the J gene TRBJ2-7; D may be TRBD2 (7 bases). CDR1 and CDR2 (germline): LNHDA, SQIVND (reference sequence). The length of the CDR3 is 11 residues. CDR3 loop: CAQMGGDMVHF. DNA of the CDR3: TGTGCCCAAATGGGGGGGGACATGGTGCACTTC.

CDR3 residues: CASSLYVWTLNYGYTF. CDR3 DNA sequence: TGTGCCAGCAGCTTGTACGTGTGGACACTTAACTATGGCTACACCTTC. J is TRBJ1-2 and V is TRBV5-4, with D maybe TRBD1 (5 bases). V was shortened by 1 base and J by 1 base, with 14 bases between the two germline ends. This CDR3 region has 16 residues. Per the germline V gene, CDR1 is SGHNT and CDR2 is YYREEE (reference sequence). Variable domain in full (rest from reference TRBV5-4 and TRBJ1-2): ETGVTQSPTHLIKTRGQQVTLRCSSQSGHNTVSWYQQALGQGPQFIFQYYREEENGRGNFPPRFSGLQFPNYSSELNVNALELDDSALYLCASSLYVWTLNYGYTFGSGTRLTVV.

V and J are TRBV9 and TRBJ2-7; D is undetermined. V was cut by 0 bases and J by 2 bases, with 6 bases left in between. Germline CDR1 is SGDLS and CDR2 is YYNGEE. This CDR3 is built from 13 residues. CDR3 DNA: TGTGCCAGCAGCGTAGGGGGTACCTACGAGCAGTACTTC. Translating it yields CASSVGGTYEQYF. Drawing the rest from reference TRBV9 and TRBJ2-7, the complete variable domain is DSGVTQTPKHLITATGQRVTLRCSPRSGDLSVYWYQQSLDQGLQFLIQYYNGEERAKGNILERFSAQQFPDLHSELNLSSLELGDSALYFCASSVGGTYEQYFGPGTRLTVT.

V is TRBV27 and J is TRBJ2-5; possibly TRBD2 for D (6 bases). V lost 2 bases and J lost 7, with 14 bases in between. This CDR3 comprises 14 residues. Germline lookup yields CDR1 MNHEY and CDR2 SMNVEV (reference sequence). The CDR3 reads CASSLGGTRRTQYF. CDR3 sequence (DNA): TGTGCCAGCAGTTTAGGAGGGACTCGGAGGACCCAGTACTTC.

The V call is TRBV19, the J call TRBJ2-7; no firm D call. Germline assignment: CDR1 LNHDA and CDR2 SQIVND (reference sequence). Trimming stripped 11 bases from V and 3 bases from J, with 17 bases between. The CDR3 consists of 13 residues. This CDR3 reads CAHMWLKLYEQYF. The CDR3 coding sequence is TGTGCCCACATGTGGCTCAAACTCTACGAGCAGTACTTC.

This clone was seen only a few times. The V gene is TRBV27, the J gene TRBJ2-7, with 11 positions matching TRBD2. CDR3 length equals 14 residues. Germline V CDR1 and CDR2: MNHEY, SMNVEV (reference sequence). The trim removed 7 bases at V and 3 bases at J, leaving 5 bases unmatched. The CDR3 DNA reads as TGTGCCAGCACCCCACTAGCGGGGGTCTACGAGCAGTACTTC. It encodes CASTPLAGVYEQYF.

This rearrangement joins TRBV11-3 to TRBJ1-5, with a weak D call TRBD1 (5 bases). CDR3 size: 12 residues. From germline, CDR1 is SGHNT and CDR2 YENEEA. CDR3 region: CVGGGSVRPQHF. The DNA of the CDR3 is TGTGTCGGTGGGGGGTCCGTTCGTCCCCAGCATTTT.

The J gene is TRBJ1-2, the V gene TRBV9; D gene ambiguous. V dropped 4 bases and J dropped 1 base, with 11 bases sitting between them. The CDR3 totals 14 residues. CDR1 is SGDLS, CDR2 YYNGEE, per germline. The CDR3 sequence is CASSPPSDNYGYTF. The CDR3 nucleotides are TGTGCCAGCAGCCCGCCCTCAGATAACTATGGCTACACCTTC.

In its sample, this clone was seen a few times. This chain links TRBV5-5 with TRBJ1-1, with D maybe TRBD1 (6 bases). With 1 base removed from V and 2 bases from J, the gap between germline ends came to 12 bases. Germline CDR1 is SGHKS and CDR2 is YYEKEE (reference sequence). The CDR3 runs to 15 residues. CDR3 sequence: CASSLWTDPNTEAFF. CDR3 DNA: TGTGCCAGCAGCTTGTGGACAGACCCAAACACTGAAGCTTTCTTT.

As for this clone: An end of the junction differs from the germline gene, which may be a read error. The chain employs TRBV30 and TRBJ2-2; possibly TRBD2 for D (6 bases). This CDR3 has 18 amino acids. Germline V gives CDR1 GTSNPN, CDR2 SVGIG (reference sequence). CDR3 loop: CAGRALTPSERDTGELFF. The CDR3 DNA follows: TGTGCCGGGAGAGCCTTGACCCCTAGCGAAAGAGACACCGGGGAGCTGTTTTTT. Complete variable domain (other parts from reference TRBV30 and TRBJ2-2): SQTIHQWPATLVQPVGSPLSLECTVEGTSNPNLYWYRQAAGRGLQLLFYSVGIGQISSEVPQNLSASRPQDRQFILSSKKLLLSDSGFYLCAGRALTPSERDTGELFFGEGSRLTVL.

The chain uses TRBV27 and TRBJ1-5; no firm D call. The CDR3 is 17 amino acids. The V gene's germline CDR1 is MNHEY and CDR2 SMNVEV (reference sequence). Trimming left V 3 bases short and J 0 bases short, with 15 bases between. The CDR3 here is CASSFSGADYSNQPQHF. In DNA, the CDR3 is TGTGCCAGCAGTTTTTCAGGCGCCGACTATAGCAATCAGCCCCAGCATTTT.

The chain carries TRBV10-2 and TRBJ2-5; 7 nucleotides line up with TRBD2. The CDR3 spans 16 residues. J gave up 1 base and V 6 bases, and 11 bases lay outside the gene matches. Looked up from germline, CDR1 is WSHSY and CDR2 is SAAADI. As DNA, the CDR3 is TGCGCCAGCAGGGCTGAGCGGGGTGGTTCCCAAGAGACCCAGTACTTC. Amino acid sequence: CASRAERGGSQETQYF.

V and J are TRBV5-1 and TRBJ2-7; 8 bases align to TRBD2. This CDR3 has 17 residues. Trimming at V came to 7 bases and at J to 6 bases, leaving 21 bases not matched to a gene. Germline V gene lookup returns CDR1 SGHRS and CDR2 YFSETQ. Here the CDR3 DNA reads TGCGCCAGCGCTTACGAGATAAAAAGCGGGAGCCCCGTCGAGCAGTACTTC. Translating it yields CASAYEIKSGSPVEQYF. The whole variable domain, remainder taken from reference TRBV5-1 and TRBJ2-7, is KAGVTQTPRYLIKTRGQQVTLSCSPISGHRSVSWYQQTPGQGLQFLFEYFSETQRNKGNFPGRFSGRQFSNSRSEMNVSTLELGDSALYLCASAYEIKSGSPVEQYFGPGTRLTVT.

The V gene is TRBV25-1, the J gene TRBJ1-3; D remains unclear. Trimming shortened V by 6 bases and J by 2 bases, and 14 bases separated the two germline ends. Germline CDR1 reads MGHDK; CDR2 reads SYGVNS. This CDR3 has 15 amino acids. CDR3 bases: TGTGCCAGCAGGGGCAAAGGTACGACTGGAAACACCATATATTTT. This translates into CASRGKGTTGNTIYF.

The chain couples TRBV16 to TRBJ2-7, with 8 nucleotides matching TRBD1. CDR3 size: 13 residues. Germline CDR1 is KGHSY and CDR2 is FQNENV. Trimming cost V 4 bases and J 3 bases; bases outside gene matches: 2. Here the CDR3 DNA reads TGTGCCAGCAGCCTAGGACAGGGCTACGAGCAGTACTTC. Translated, it gives CASSLGQGYEQYF.

This sequence joins TRBV13 and TRBJ2-1; 11 nucleotides match TRBD2. V was clipped by 11 bases and J by 3 bases; unmatched bases: 3. The CDR3 extends over 13 amino acids. In germline, CDR1 is PRHDT, CDR2 FYEKMQ (reference sequence). The chain's CDR3 is CAGTSGGYNEQFF. The DNA of the CDR3 is TGTGCCGGAACTAGCGGGGGCTACAATGAGCAGTTCTTC.

This rearrangement joins TRBV4-1 to TRBJ2-7, with TRBD2 as a possible D gene (6 bases). Trimming shortened V by 1 base and J by 7 bases, and 20 bases separated the two germline ends. The CDR3 is made up of 16 amino acids. Germline V gives CDR1 MGHRA, CDR2 YSYEKL. Here the CDR3 reads CASSQGAGGDPGEQYF. For the CDR3, the DNA is TGCGCCAGCAGCCAAGGTGCAGGCGGGGACCCGGGGGAGCAGTACTTC.

This clone was counted a single time. The V and J genes are TRBV10-3 and TRBJ2-1, with TRBD2 identical over 9 bases. J gave up 5 bases and V 0 bases, and 5 bases lay outside the gene matches. Germline values: CDR1 ENHRY, CDR2 SYGVKD. The CDR3 runs 16 residues. CDR3 DNA sequence: TGTGCCATCAGTGAGTCTGCTAGCGGGATGGACAATGAGCAGTTCTTC. Protein: CAISESASGMDNEQFF.

The chain combines TRBV5-5 with TRBJ2-7, with unresolved D. V was cut by 0 bases and J by 2 bases, with 12 bases left in between. From germline, CDR1 is SGHKS and CDR2 YYEKEE (reference sequence). The CDR3 consists of 15 residues. CDR3 bases: TGTGCCAGCAGCTTGGACCGGGCCCCCACCTACGAGCAGTACTTC. Translation: CASSLDRAPTYEQYF.

The chain recombines TRBV6-5 with TRBJ2-7; D might be TRBD2 (6 bases). This CDR3 is 14 amino acids long. V gave up 4 bases and J gave up 2 bases, with 12 bases separating them. Germline assignment: CDR1 MNHEY and CDR2 SVGAGI. CDR3 sequence (DNA): TGTGCCAGCAGTTCGGACTACATAACCTACGAGCAGTACTTC. Its translation: CASSSDYITYEQYF.

V is TRBV29-1 and J is TRBJ2-1; 7 nucleotides agree with TRBD1. The germline gives CDR1 SQVTM, CDR2 ANQGSEA. This CDR3 has 16 residues. V shed 5 bases, J shed 0 bases, and the junction held 10 bases outside the gene matches. CDR3 protein: CSVYLSDRSSYNEQFF. The CDR3 DNA is TGCAGCGTTTATCTATCGGACAGGAGCTCCTACAATGAGCAGTTCTTC.

The V call is TRBV21-1, the J call TRBJ2-3. TRBV21-1 is annotated as a pseudogene. This CDR3 region has 17 residues. CDR3 loop: CASSGILATVMQDTQYF. The CDR3 DNA follows: TGTGCCAGCAGTGGGATACTGGCTACAGTCATGCAAGATACGCAGTATTTT.

The chain uses TRBV12-5 and TRBJ2-7; D ambiguous. Germline V lookup: CDR1 LGHNT, CDR2 FRNRAP. CDR3 length equals 14 residues. V lost 3 bases and J lost 5, with 14 bases in between. CDR3 loop: CASGLLNAAHEQYF. The CDR3 bases are TGTGCTAGTGGTTTATTAAACGCGGCCCACGAGCAGTACTTC.